One sample yielded the 11 T cell receptor beta chains listed below, sequenced in a study of T cell responses to AZD1222 COVID-19 vaccine. This table comes from immunoSEQ multiplex PCR, and its TCRdb copy is limited to in-frame clones, with some not included. The sample includes about 75,000 clones, around 86% of them seen just once. The sequences come from peripheral blood, collected 28 days after the second AZD1222 dose. These receptors all stem from an adult who received the AZD1222 COVID-19 vaccine.

V gene TRBV12-3 or TRBV12-4 combines with J gene TRBJ1-2; no definite D call. V lost 5 bases and J lost 7, with 11 bases in between. There are 12 residues in the CDR3. CDR3: CASSPDAGGYTF. The CDR3 DNA sequence: TGTGCCAGCAGTCCAGATGCGGGTGGCTACACCTTC.

This chain uses TRBV6-1 with TRBJ1-5; a possible D gene is TRBD1 (5 bases). The CDR3 consists of 16 residues. Trimming removed 2 bases at V and 2 bases at J, with 13 bases between. CDR1 MNHNS and CDR2 SASEGT come from the germline V gene. The CDR3 coding sequence is TGTGCCAGCAGTGAACTCAGGGTAGAAGGCAATCAGCCCCAGCATTTT. It codes for CASSELRVEGNQPQHF.

The chain recombines TRBV5-1 with TRBJ1-1, with D maybe TRBD1 (6 bases). Germline loops: CDR1 SGHRS, CDR2 YFSETQ. CDR3 length: 15 amino acids. V dropped 4 bases and J dropped 3 bases, with 16 bases sitting between them. The CDR3 bases are TGCGCCAGCAGCCCAGGCGGGGGCGCGGACACTGAAGCTTTCTTT. Translated, it gives CASSPGGGADTEAFF. Full variable domain (outside the CDR3, taken from reference TRBV5-1 and TRBJ1-1): KAGVTQTPRYLIKTRGQQVTLSCSPISGHRSVSWYQQTPGQGLQFLFEYFSETQRNKGNFPGRFSGRQFSNSRSEMNVSTLELGDSALYLCASSPGGGADTEAFFGQGTRLTVV.

The J gene is TRBJ1-1, the V gene TRBV5-4; a weak D match, TRBD1 (5 bases). CDR1 is SGHNT and CDR2 is YYREEE in the germline V gene (reference sequence). The CDR3 contains 17 residues. V lost 0 bases to trimming and J lost 6 bases, with 21 bases between them. The CDR3 coding sequence is TGTGCCAGCAGCTTGGGGGCAGGCCAAAAAGCGGGGGCTGAAGCTTTCTTT. This gives the protein CASSLGAGQKAGAEAFF.

The chain uses TRBV18 and TRBJ1-1, with D hard to call. CDR3 length equals 12 residues. V was shortened by 5 bases and J by 0 bases, with 4 bases between the two germline ends. In germline, CDR1 is KGHSH, CDR2 LQKENI. The CDR3 DNA reads TGTGCCAGCTCAGGGATGAACACTGAAGCTTTCTTT. As protein: CASSGMNTEAFF.

This clone was counted between two and nine times. The chain joins TRBV19 to TRBJ1-4, with unresolved D. Germline lookup yields CDR1 LNHDA and CDR2 SQIVND (reference sequence). CDR3 length: 14 residues. Trimming took off 4 bases at V and 4 bases at J, with 10 bases between the two ends. CDR3 protein: CASSTGSINEKLFF. The CDR3 coding sequence is TGTGCCAGTAGTACCGGGAGTATTAATGAAAAACTGTTTTTT.

This chain links TRBV5-1 with TRBJ1-6, with D perhaps TRBD1 (5 bases). Deletions cut 4 bases from V and 0 bases from J, with 14 bases between. This CDR3 has 17 amino acids. From germline, CDR1 is SGHRS and CDR2 YFSETQ. In DNA, the CDR3 is TGCGCCAGCAGCACTAAACCAGGGAGCTCCTATAATTCACCCCTCCACTTT. Encoded protein: CASSTKPGSSYNSPLHF.

CDR3 amino acids: CASGSGAYEQYF. CDR3 DNA sequence: TGTGCCAGCGGGTCCGGTGCCTACGAGCAGTACTTC. The chain is built from TRBV6-5 and TRBJ2-7; unclear D gene. Trimming removed 8 bases from V and 2 bases from J, with 10 bases in between. There are 12 residues in the CDR3. The germline CDR1 and CDR2 sequences are MNHEY and SVGAGI.

The CDR3 bases are TGTGCCAGCAGGGCAATCGGGACAGCTAATGGCTACACCTTC. It translates to CASRAIGTANGYTF. The chain combines TRBV11-2 with TRBJ1-2; 7 nucleotides line up with TRBD1. J lost 6 bases, V lost 6 bases, and 10 bases had no gene match. Germline assignment: CDR1 SGHAT and CDR2 FQNNGV. The CDR3 contains 14 residues. The full variable domain, with the rest looked up from reference TRBV11-2 and TRBJ1-2, is EAGVAQSPRYKIIEKRQSVAFWCNPISGHATLYWYQQILGQGPKLLIQFQNNGVVDDSQLPKDRFSAERLKGVDSTLKIQPAKLEDSAVYLCASRAIGTANGYTFGSGTRLTVV.

The J gene is TRBJ2-2, the V gene TRBV2; 10 bases align to TRBD1. V was clipped by 7 bases and J by 6 bases; unmatched bases: 5. Germline-derived CDR1 and CDR2 are SNHLY and FYNNEI. The CDR3 is made up of 14 amino acids. CDR3 in amino acids: CASTGQGISGELFF. The CDR3 nucleotides are TGTGCCAGCACGGGACAGGGGATATCCGGGGAGCTGTTTTTT.

This clone was seen only a few times. The chain couples TRBV9 to TRBJ2-7; D is possibly TRBD1 or TRBD2 (5 bases each). This CDR3 contains 13 residues. V was pared by 3 bases and J by 6 bases, with 13 bases between. Germline V gene data show CDR1 as SGDLS and CDR2 as YYNGEE. This chain's CDR3 is CASSESRAGEQYF. Here the CDR3 DNA reads TGTGCCAGCAGCGAGAGCAGGGCGGGCGAGCAGTACTTC.